These T cell receptor beta chains were read from a single sample in a study of response to subunit inactivated influenza vaccine. TCRdb re-called the RT-PCR reads through MiXCR, storing one row per CDR3 protein. The sample lists hundreds of thousands of distinct CDR3 sequences; about 15% were seen once. Sequencing used PBMCs from blood, obtained about 14 days before vaccination. The receptors were sampled from a man in his fifties who received an inactivated influenza vaccine. The CDR3 runs from the conserved cysteine through the conserved F or W. Each record gives: J gene, clone size, D gene, V gene, CDR3 protein, CDR3 DNA. The D gene is left open where the match is weak. Where a row states a size, it is once, few, many or the class of an expanded clone; other rows omit it.

>TRBJ2-7|few|TRBD1|TRBV7-9
CASSPGDRGYEQYF
TGTGCCAGCAGCCCCGGGGACAGGGGCTACGAGCAGTACTTC
>TRBJ2-7|-|-|TRBV20-1
CSAGGGFLDTTYEQYF
TGCAGTGCGGGAGGGGGTTTCCTCGATACCACCTACGAGCAGTACTTC
>TRBJ1-2|-|-|TRBV4-3
CASSRGPGADGYTF
TGCGCCAGCAGCCGAGGACCGGGCGCCGATGGCTACACCTTC
>TRBJ2-7|few|TRBD1|TRBV7-9
CASSLGTGGRDEQYF
TGTGCCAGCAGCTTAGGTACAGGGGGCAGGGACGAGCAGTACTTC
>TRBJ1-5|many|-|TRBV6-5
CASSYSMGHFSNQPQHF
TGTGCCAGCAGTTACTCGATGGGACACTTTAGCAATCAGCCCCAGCATTTT
>TRBJ1-5|few|-|TRBV7-3
CASSWGHGQPQHF
TGTGCCAGCAGCTGGGGGCACGGCCAGCCCCAGCATTTT
>TRBJ1-3|few|-|TRBV9
CASSHGPIGSGNTIYF
TGTGCCAGCAGCCACGGACCGATTGGCTCTGGAAACACCATATATTTT
>TRBJ2-3|-|-|TRBV5-5
CASGPEPGRSDTQYF
TGTGCCAGCGGCCCGGAGCCAGGCCGCTCAGATACGCAGTATTTT
>TRBJ2-2|-|-|TRBV20-1
CSASPGRNTGELFF
TGCAGTGCTAGTCCAGGGAGGAACACCGGGGAGCTGTTTTTT
>TRBJ2-5|few|-|TRBV6-1
CASNPQGGFSGETQYF
TGTGCCAGCAACCCGCAGGGGGGATTCTCGGGAGAGACCCAGTACTTC
>TRBJ1-2|few|TRBD1|TRBV6-5
CASSYLYRGNGYTF
TGTGCCAGCAGTTACTTGTACAGGGGGAATGGCTACACCTTC
>TRBJ2-1|few|-|TRBV10-3
CAIKGTTNEQFF
TGTGCCATCAAGGGGACCACTAATGAGCAGTTCTTC
>TRBJ2-5|-|-|TRBV15
CATSSSSGTGETQYF
TGTGCCACCAGCAGTTCATCGGGGACCGGGGAGACCCAGTACTTC
>TRBJ1-6|-|TRBD1|TRBV6-1
CATLGTGINNSPLHF
TGTGCCACCCTAGGGACAGGGATAAATAATTCACCCCTCCACTTT